Presented here are 17 T cell receptor beta chains from one specimen sequenced in a study of blood T cell repertoires in COVID-19. The assay was immunoSEQ multiplex PCR, and TCRdb's table has in-frame clones only and misses some. Of approximately 59,000 clones in the sample, more than 70% were seen once. Sample: peripheral blood. These receptors all come from a human donor in a cohort sampled during active COVID-19.

The rearrangement links TRBV12-3 or TRBV12-4 to TRBJ1-3; weak D call: TRBD1 (6 bases). The CDR3 spans 11 residues. V dropped 11 bases and J dropped 4 bases, with 9 bases sitting between them. The CDR3 DNA reads TGTGCCGGGAGGGGGGGAAACACCATATATTTT. Protein product: CAGRGGNTIYF.

The V gene is TRBV29-1, the J gene TRBJ1-5; 9 bases are shared with TRBD1. The CDR3 has 13 amino acids. The germline CDR1 and CDR2 sequences are SQVTM and ANQGSEA. J gave up 4 bases and V 7 bases, and 5 bases lay outside the gene matches. The CDR3 nucleotides are TGCAGCGCGGGACAGGGAGTGAATCAGCCCCAGCATTTT. It translates to CSAGQGVNQPQHF.

V gene TRBV9 combines with J gene TRBJ2-1; 8 bases fit TRBD2. In germline, CDR1 is SGDLS, CDR2 YYNGEE. V trimming: 0 bases; J trimming: 5 bases; junction bases outside the gene matches: 7. The length of the CDR3 is 16 residues. CDR3 residues: CASSVVTGGGHNEQFF. The CDR3 region has the DNA TGTGCCAGCAGCGTAGTAACGGGCGGGGGGCACAATGAGCAGTTCTTC.

The rearrangement links TRBV5-1 to TRBJ2-3; D is perhaps TRBD1 (6 bases). This CDR3 region has 14 residues. Per the germline V gene, CDR1 is SGHRS and CDR2 is YFSETQ. The V gene lost 4 bases and the J gene lost 3 bases, with 12 bases spanning the gap. The CDR3 DNA is TGCGCCAGCAGCACCAACAGGGAAACAGATACGCAGTATTTT. It codes for CASSTNRETDTQYF.

This chain joins TRBV4-2 and TRBJ2-5; 11 bases map to TRBD2. Germline V gene lookup returns CDR1 LGHNA and CDR2 YNFKEQ. This CDR3 spans 19 amino acids. V gave up 3 bases and J gave up 4 bases; unmatched junction bases: 16. CDR3 nucleotide sequence: TGTGCCAGCAGCCACGGTGTTGGGACTAGCGGAGGGGTAAGAGAGACCCAGTACTTC. Protein: CASSHGVGTSGGVRETQYF.

This chain uses TRBV6-4 with TRBJ2-3; TRBD2 aligns across 8 bases. The junction had 19 bases not matched to a gene; V was cut back by 11 bases and J by 0 bases. Germline-derived CDR1 and CDR2 are MRHNA and SNTAGT. This CDR3 has 18 amino acids. In DNA, the CDR3 is TGTGCCCCTAGAGATGCGGGGGGCCGATTGAATAGCACAGATACGCAGTATTTT. Translated: CAPRDAGGRLNSTDTQYF.

This rearrangement joins TRBV4-2 to TRBJ2-2, with a possible D match to TRBD1 (5 bases). The CDR3 totals 16 residues. Germline V gene data show CDR1 as LGHNA and CDR2 as YNFKEQ. Between the trimmed V and J ends, which lost 4 bases and 6 bases, there was a span of 18 bases. In DNA, the CDR3 is TGTGCCAGCAGCCCTAACCTTGACAGACCGGCCGGGGAGCTGTTTTTT. It specifies CASSPNLDRPAGELFF.

The chain carries TRBV7-2 and TRBJ2-1; tentative D call: TRBD1 (6 bases). The length of the CDR3 is 13 residues. Germline lookup yields CDR1 SGHTA and CDR2 FQGNSA. Trimming stripped 1 base from V and 7 bases from J, with 8 bases between. The CDR3 DNA is TGTGCCAGCAGCTTAGGACAGGTTAATGAGCAGTTCTTC. As protein: CASSLGQVNEQFF.

The chain links TRBV11-3 to TRBJ1-5; D might be TRBD1 (5 bases). Trimming left V 5 bases short and J 1 base short, with 9 bases between. The CDR3 has 14 amino acids. Looked up from germline, CDR1 is SGHNT and CDR2 is YENEEA. The CDR3 region has the DNA TGTGCCAGCAGCCTCAGGGTGAGCAATCAGCCCCAGCATTTT. Translation gives CASSLRVSNQPQHF.

The chain combines TRBV6-6 with TRBJ2-6; TRBD1 matches 7 bases. The CDR3 loop spans 14 amino acids. The V and J ends lost 5 bases and 3 bases, in that order; junction bases with no gene match: 1. Germline CDR1 MNHNY, CDR2 SVGAGI (reference sequence). The CDR3 spells CASSGTVGANVLTF. CDR3 nucleotide sequence: TGTGCCAGCAGTGGGACAGTTGGGGCCAACGTCCTGACTTTC.

This chain joins TRBV6-5 and TRBJ1-1; a weak D match, TRBD1 (5 bases). This CDR3 region has 14 residues. Between the trimmed V and J ends, which lost 2 bases and 4 bases, there was a span of 11 bases. CDR1 is MNHEY and CDR2 is SVGAGI in the germline V gene. The DNA of the CDR3 is TGTGCCAGCAGTTACGAGGGGAGGGTCACTGAAGCTTTCTTT. Translating it yields CASSYEGRVTEAFF.

The chain recombines TRBV7-2 with TRBJ2-1; 9 bases are shared with TRBD1. With V trimmed by 4 bases and J by 4 bases, 2 bases remained unmatched. Germline values: CDR1 SGHTA, CDR2 FQGNSA. CDR3 length equals 14 residues. In DNA, the CDR3 is TGTGCCAGCAGCTACGGACAGGGGTACAATGAGCAGTTCTTC. Its protein is CASSYGQGYNEQFF.

The J gene is TRBJ2-7, the V gene TRBV6-5, with 8 bases lining up with TRBD1. CDR3 length: 14 residues. With 2 bases clipped from V and 5 bases from J, the junction kept 5 bases outside the gene matches. The germline CDR1 and CDR2 sequences are MNHEY and SVGAGI. The CDR3 DNA is TGTGCCAGCAGTTACAACGGACAGGGCAACGAGCAGTACTTC. Translating it yields CASSYNGQGNEQYF.

This rearrangement joins TRBV11-2 to TRBJ2-4, with 7 bases identical to TRBD2. Trimming cost V 0 bases and J 1 base; bases outside gene matches: 12. The germline V gene has CDR1 SGHAT and CDR2 FQNNGV. This CDR3 contains 19 residues. The CDR3 here is CASSLETSTNLGAKNIQYF. DNA for the CDR3: TGTGCCAGCAGCTTAGAGACTAGCACCAATCTGGGGGCCAAAAACATTCAGTACTTC.

The V call is TRBV3-1 (or the pseudogene TRBV3-2), the J call TRBJ1-3; a weak D match, TRBD1 (6 bases). The CDR3 has 13 amino acids. CDR1 is LGHDT and CDR2 is YNNKEL in the germline V gene (reference sequence). With 4 bases removed from V and 6 bases from J, the gap between germline ends came to 10 bases. CDR3 sequence reads: CASSRQGQNTIYF. CDR3 bases: TGTGCCAGCAGCCGGCAGGGACAAAACACCATATATTTT.

The chain links TRBV5-6 to TRBJ2-5, with D possibly TRBD1 on 6 matching bases. Germline V gene sequence: CDR1 SGHDT, CDR2 YYEEEE. V was pared by 8 bases and J by 2 bases, with 22 bases between. The CDR3 runs to 16 residues. The CDR3 loop is CARRQEAGAIQETQYF. CDR3 bases: TGTGCCAGGAGACAGGAGGCAGGGGCGATTCAAGAGACCCAGTACTTC.

CDR3 coding DNA: TGTGCCAGCAGCCCTCGGACACCCTCCTACGAGCAGTACTTC. Protein: CASSPRTPSYEQYF. The chain has TRBV6-2 or TRBV6-3 and TRBJ2-7, with D possibly matching TRBD1 (5 bases). Trimming stripped 6 bases from V and 0 bases from J, with 12 bases between. The CDR3 length is 14 residues. CDR1 and CDR2 from the germline V gene are MNHEY and SVGEGT.